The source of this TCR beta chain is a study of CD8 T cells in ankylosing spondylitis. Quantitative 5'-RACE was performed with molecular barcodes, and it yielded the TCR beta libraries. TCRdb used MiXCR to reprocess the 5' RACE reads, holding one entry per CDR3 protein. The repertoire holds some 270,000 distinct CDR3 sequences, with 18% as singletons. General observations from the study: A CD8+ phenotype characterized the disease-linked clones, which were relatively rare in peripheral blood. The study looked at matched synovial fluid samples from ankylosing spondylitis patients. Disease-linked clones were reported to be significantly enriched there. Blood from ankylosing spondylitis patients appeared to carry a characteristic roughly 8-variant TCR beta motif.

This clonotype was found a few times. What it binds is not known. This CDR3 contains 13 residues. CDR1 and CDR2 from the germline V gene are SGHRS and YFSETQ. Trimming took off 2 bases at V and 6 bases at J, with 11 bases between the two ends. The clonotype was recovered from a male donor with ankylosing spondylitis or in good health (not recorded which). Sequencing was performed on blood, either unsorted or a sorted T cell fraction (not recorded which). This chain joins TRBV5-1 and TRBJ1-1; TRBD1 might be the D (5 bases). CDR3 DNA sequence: TGCGCCAGCAGCTTCGGGCTGGGGGCTGAAGCTTTCTTT. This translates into CASSFGLGAEAFF.